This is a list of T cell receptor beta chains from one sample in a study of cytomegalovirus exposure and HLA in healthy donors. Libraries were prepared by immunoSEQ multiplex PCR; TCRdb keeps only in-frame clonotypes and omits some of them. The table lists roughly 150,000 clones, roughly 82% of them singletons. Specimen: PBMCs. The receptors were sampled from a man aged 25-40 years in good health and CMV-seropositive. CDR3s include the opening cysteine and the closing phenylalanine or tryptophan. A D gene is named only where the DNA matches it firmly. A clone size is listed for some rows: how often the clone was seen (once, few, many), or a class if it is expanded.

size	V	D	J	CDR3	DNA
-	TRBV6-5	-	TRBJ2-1	CASSYTSGGTYNEQFF	TGTGCCAGCAGTTATACCAGCGGAGGGACTTACAATGAGCAGTTCTTC
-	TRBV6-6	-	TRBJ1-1	CATLTPMNTEAFF	TGTGCCACCCTGACACCCATGAACACTGAAGCTTTCTTT
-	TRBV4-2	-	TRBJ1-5	CASSQDRVDQPQHF	TGTGCCAGCAGCCAAGATCGGGTCGATCAGCCCCAGCATTTT
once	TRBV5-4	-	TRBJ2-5	CASSSDTYGTQYF	TGTGCCAGCAGCTCCGACACCTATGGGACCCAGTACTTC
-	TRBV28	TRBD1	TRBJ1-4	CASRSPGQGLTNEKLFF	TGTGCCAGCAGGTCTCCGGGACAGGGGTTGACTAATGAAAAACTGTTTTTT
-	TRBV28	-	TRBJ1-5	CASSSGQLLSNQPQHF	TGTGCCAGCAGTTCCGGACAGCTCCTCAGCAATCAGCCCCAGCATTTT
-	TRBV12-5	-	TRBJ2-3	CASGFGRGSTDTQYF	TGTGCTAGTGGTTTCGGAAGGGGAAGCACAGATACGCAGTATTTT
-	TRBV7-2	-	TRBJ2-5	CASSFMRSETQYF	TGTGCCAGCAGCTTTATGAGGTCGGAGACCCAGTACTTC
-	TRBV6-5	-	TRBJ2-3	CASSYGGYNTDTQYF	TGTGCCAGCAGTTACGGAGGGTATAACACAGATACGCAGTATTTT
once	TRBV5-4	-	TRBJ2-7	CASSLPGSPREQYF	TGTGCCAGCAGCTTACCGGGAAGTCCTCGGGAGCAGTACTTC
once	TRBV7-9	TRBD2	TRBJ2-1	CASDRTSGNEQFF	TGTGCGTCAGACAGGACTAGCGGTAATGAGCAGTTCTTC
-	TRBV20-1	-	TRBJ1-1	CSASGNTEAFF	TGCAGTGCTAGCGGGAACACTGAAGCTTTCTTT
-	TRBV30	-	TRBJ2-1	CAWSGGQLNEQFF	TGTGCCTGGAGTGGGGGGCAGCTCAATGAGCAGTTCTTC
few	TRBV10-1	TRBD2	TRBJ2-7	CASSPGLAGVDEQYF	TGCGCCAGCAGTCCGGGACTAGCGGGAGTGGACGAGCAGTACTTC
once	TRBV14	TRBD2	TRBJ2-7	CASSRLLAGSYEQYF	TGTGCCAGCAGCCGGCTACTAGCGGGAAGCTACGAGCAGTACTTC
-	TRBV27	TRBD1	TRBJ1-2	CASSLRGGQGFYGYTF	TGTGCCAGCAGTTTAAGAGGGGGACAGGGGTTCTATGGCTACACCTTC
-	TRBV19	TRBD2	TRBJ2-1	CASSPGLVRDRDEQFF	TGTGCCAGTAGTCCAGGACTAGTGAGGGATAGGGATGAGCAGTTCTTC
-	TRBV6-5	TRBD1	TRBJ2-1	CASSRDRIYNEQFF	TGTGCCAGCAGTCGGGACAGGATCTACAATGAGCAGTTCTTC
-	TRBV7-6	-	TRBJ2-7	CASSLDRTGEQYF	TGTGCCAGCAGCTTAGATAGGACTGGGGAGCAGTACTTC
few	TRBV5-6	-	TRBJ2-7	CASSFSSAGSSYEQYF	TGTGCCAGCAGCTTTTCATCGGCGGGAAGCTCCTACGAGCAGTACTTC
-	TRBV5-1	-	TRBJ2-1	CASSTGGGYNEQFF	TGCGCCAGCAGCACTGGGGGAGGATACAATGAGCAGTTCTTC
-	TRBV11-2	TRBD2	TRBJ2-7	CASSLVSSGSSYEQYF	TGTGCCAGCAGCTTAGTGTCTAGCGGCTCCTCCTACGAGCAGTACTTC
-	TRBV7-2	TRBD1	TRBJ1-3	CASSLVGQVGGNTIYF	TGTGCCAGCAGCTTAGTGGGACAGGTGGGAGGAAACACCATATATTTT
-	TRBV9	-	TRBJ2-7	CASSVAGDPSYEQYF	TGTGCCAGCAGCGTTGCAGGGGACCCCTCCTACGAGCAGTACTTC
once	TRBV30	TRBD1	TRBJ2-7	CAWSTTGFREQYF	TGTGCCTGGAGTACGACAGGGTTTCGCGAGCAGTACTTC
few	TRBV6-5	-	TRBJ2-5	CASSLQAGKGETQYF	TGTGCCAGCTCCTTACAGGCGGGGAAGGGGGAGACCCAGTACTTC
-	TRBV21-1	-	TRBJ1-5	CASSKGVQGNQPQHF	TGTGCCAGCAGCAAAGGCGTACAGGGGAATCAGCCCCAGCATTTT
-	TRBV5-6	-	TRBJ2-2	CASSSRGLYTGELFF	TGTGCCAGCAGCTCCAGGGGTTTGTACACCGGGGAGCTGTTTTTT
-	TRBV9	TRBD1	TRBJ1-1	CASNSGGTEAFF	TGTGCCAGCAATTCAGGGGGCACTGAAGCTTTCTTT
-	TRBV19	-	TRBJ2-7	CASSIGGSSYEQYF	TGTGCCAGTAGTATAGGTGGGAGCTCCTACGAGCAGTACTTC
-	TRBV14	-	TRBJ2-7	CASSQENGDYEQYF	TGTGCCAGCAGCCAAGAAAACGGGGACTACGAGCAGTACTTC
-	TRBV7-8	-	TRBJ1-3	CASSRITGNTIYF	TGTGCCAGCAGCCGAATAACAGGAAACACCATATATTTT
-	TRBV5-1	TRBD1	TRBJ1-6	CASSFEGTANSPLHF	TGCGCCAGCAGCTTTGAGGGGACAGCAAATTCACCCCTCCACTTT
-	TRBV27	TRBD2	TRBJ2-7	CASSFTGLAGRRSYEQYF	TGTGCCAGCAGTTTCACTGGACTAGCGGGTAGACGGTCCTACGAGCAGTACTTC
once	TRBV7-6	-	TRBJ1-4	CASSLVTGPNEKLFF	TGTGCCAGCAGCTTAGTTACAGGCCCTAATGAAAAACTGTTTTTT
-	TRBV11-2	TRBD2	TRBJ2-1	CASSWGVAGVYEQFF	TGTGCCAGCAGCTGGGGAGTAGCGGGAGTTTATGAGCAGTTCTTC
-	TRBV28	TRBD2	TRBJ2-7	CASFQTAGGQHEQYF	TGTGCCAGCTTCCAGACGGCGGGGGGGCAACACGAGCAGTACTTC
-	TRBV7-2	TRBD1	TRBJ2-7	CASSSDRVPYEQYF	TGTGCCAGCAGCTCCGACAGGGTCCCCTACGAGCAGTACTTC
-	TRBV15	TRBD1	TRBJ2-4	CATSRVSQGASKNIQYF	TGTGCCACCAGCAGAGTTTCGCAGGGGGCCTCCAAAAACATTCAGTACTTC
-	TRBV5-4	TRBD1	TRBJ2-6	CASRGQGLSGANVLTF	TGTGCCAGCAGGGGACAGGGTCTCTCTGGGGCCAACGTCCTGACTTTC
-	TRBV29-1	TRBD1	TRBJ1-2	CSIFTGDRGYGYTF	TGCAGCATATTCACGGGGGACAGGGGCTATGGCTACACCTTC
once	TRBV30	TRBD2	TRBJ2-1	CAWSKAGTSSHNEQFF	TGTGCCTGGAGTAAAGCAGGGACTAGCTCTCACAATGAGCAGTTCTTC
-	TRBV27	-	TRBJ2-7	CASSLVRGAYEQYF	TGTGCCAGCAGTTTAGTCCGCGGAGCCTACGAGCAGTACTTC
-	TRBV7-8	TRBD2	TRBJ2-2	CASSLGYIGGAPGELFF	TGTGCCAGCAGCTTAGGATATATCGGGGGGGCCCCCGGGGAGCTGTTTTTT
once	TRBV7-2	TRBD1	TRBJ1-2	CASSSATGYGYTF	TGTGCCAGCAGCTCAGCGACAGGGTATGGCTACACCTTC
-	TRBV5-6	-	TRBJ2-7	CASSLGANYEQYF	TGTGCCAGCAGCTTGGGGGCCAACTACGAGCAGTACTTC
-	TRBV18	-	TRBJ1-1	CASSIGANTEAFF	TGTGCCAGCTCAATAGGGGCGAACACTGAAGCTTTCTTT
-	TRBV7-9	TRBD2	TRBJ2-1	CASSSPGVWLAGNNEQFF	TGTGCCAGCAGCTCGCCAGGTGTGTGGCTAGCGGGAAACAATGAGCAGTTCTTC
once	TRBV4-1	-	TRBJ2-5	CASSQEIRETQYF	TGCGCCAGCAGCCAAGAAATTCGGGAGACCCAGTACTTC
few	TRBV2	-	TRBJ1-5	CASSESGISNQPQHF	TGTGCCAGCAGTGAAAGCGGAATTAGCAATCAGCCCCAGCATTTT
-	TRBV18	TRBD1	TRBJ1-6	CASSPGTGSNSPLHF	TGTGCCAGCTCACCAGGGACAGGGAGTAATTCACCCCTCCACTTT
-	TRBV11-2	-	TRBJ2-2	CASSMPGQNTGELFF	TGTGCCAGCAGCATGCCGGGACAGAACACCGGGGAGCTGTTTTTT
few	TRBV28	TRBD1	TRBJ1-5	CASSRPGQGASNQPQHF	TGTGCCAGCAGTCGACCGGGACAGGGGGCGAGCAATCAGCCCCAGCATTTT